This note documents a single T cell receptor beta chain sequence. This CDR3 comprises 15 residues. V was pared by 5 bases and J by 6 bases, with 7 bases of the junction left unmatched. CDR1 and CDR2 from the germline V gene are MNHEY and SMNVEV (reference sequence). Primers: 60 Vbeta forward and 13 Jbeta reverse. The protocol was immunoSEQ multiplex PCR, while the TCRdb copy is restricted to in-frame clones and leaves out a portion. The sample lists 83,000 or so clones, about four fifths seen once, with about 14% in the top ten. The sample is drawn from a study of cytomegalovirus exposure and HLA in healthy donors.

Material for sequencing was PBMCs. J is TRBJ2-1 and V is TRBV27, with 10 bases identical to TRBD2. The sequence was collected from a woman aged 40 to 50 in good health and CMV-seropositive. CDR3 bases: TGTGCCAGCAGTCTTCTAGCGGGGGCAGCCAATGAGCAGTTCTTC. It specifies CASSLLAGAANEQFF.